This record covers a single T cell receptor (beta chain). The record originates from a study of cytomegalovirus exposure and HLA in healthy donors. PCR primers comprised 60 Vbeta and 13 Jbeta primers. The repertoire was sequenced with immunoSEQ multiplex PCR; TCRdb's copy has only in-frame clones and lacks some. This table has 80,000 to 100,000 clones, roughly 70% appearing once. The CDR3 has 15 amino acids. Germline V CDR1 and CDR2: ENHRY, SYGVKD. With 8 bases removed from V and 4 bases from J, the gap between germline ends came to 18 bases. Healthy individuals who donated bone marrow served as the donors.

The specimen sequenced was PBMCs. The TCR was taken from a man aged 50 to 60 in good health and CMV-seronegative. The genes are TRBV10-3 and TRBJ2-1, with D tentatively TRBD2 (6 bases). The CDR3, as DNA: TGTGCCATCGGCGGCGGGCGGGACTCATACAATGAGCAGTTCTTC. Protein sequence: CAIGGGRDSYNEQFF.